The 17 T cell receptor beta chains below all came from one sample that was sequenced in a study of T cell responses to AZD1222 COVID-19 vaccine. Profiled with immunoSEQ multiplex PCR; TCRdb holds only in-frame clones, not every one. The table includes under 150,000 clones, over 75% detected once. This sample comprised peripheral blood, obtained on day 0 of AZD1222 vaccination. These receptors were obtained from an adult in good health.

This chain links TRBV4-1 with TRBJ2-3, with a tentative D call TRBD2 (5 bases). The CDR3 contains 17 residues. Germline V gene lookup returns CDR1 MGHRA and CDR2 YSYEKL. Trimming shortened V by 0 bases and J by 1 base, and 14 bases separated the two germline ends. As DNA, the CDR3 is TGCGCCAGCAGCCAAGATCTAGCCTCTTTAGGCACAGATACGCAGTATTTT. Translating it yields CASSQDLASLGTDTQYF.

The rearrangement uses TRBV2 and TRBJ2-7, with a weak D call TRBD1 (5 bases). This CDR3 is 11 amino acids long. The V end lost 7 bases, the J end lost 7 bases, and 11 bases lay between the germline ends. Germline-derived CDR1 and CDR2 are SNHLY and FYNNEI. The CDR3, as DNA: TGTGCCAGCACTAACCAGGGAGAGCAGTACTTC. Residues: CASTNQGEQYF.

V is TRBV10-1 and J is TRBJ1-1; D uncertain. CDR3 length equals 14 residues. Germline CDR1 reads WNHNN; CDR2 reads SYGVQD (reference sequence). V lost 6 bases and J 2 bases, leaving 13 bases between the germline ends. The CDR3 sequence is CASRATWENTEAFF. The CDR3 DNA is TGCGCCAGCAGGGCTACTTGGGAAAACACTGAAGCTTTCTTT.

The chain is built from TRBV2 and TRBJ2-1, with TRBD2 identical over 10 bases. This CDR3 is built from 10 residues. The germline gives CDR1 SNHLY, CDR2 FYNNEI. The V and J ends lost 10 bases and 15 bases, in that order; junction bases with no gene match: 6. The CDR3 loop reads CATVTSGWFF. In nucleotides, the CDR3 is TGTGCCACCGTGACTAGCGGGTGGTTCTTC. Together with reference TRBV2 and TRBJ2-1, the CDR3 gives the full variable domain: EPEVTQTPSHQVTQMGQEVILRCVPISNHLYFYWYRQILGQKVEFLVSFYNNEISEKSEIFDDQFSVERPDGSNFTLKIRSTKLEDSAMYFCATVTSGWFFGPGTRLTVL.

The CDR3 DNA sequence: TGTGCCAGCAGCACATCCGGGACAGGGTTTCAAGAGACCCAGTACTTC. The encoded protein is CASSTSGTGFQETQYF. This rearrangement joins TRBV7-9 to TRBJ2-5; 9 bases are shared with TRBD1. Germline lookup yields CDR1 SEHNR and CDR2 FQNEAQ (reference sequence). CDR3 size: 16 residues. J lost 2 bases, V lost 5 bases, and 9 bases had no gene match.

The chain is built from TRBV6-1 and TRBJ2-3; TRBD2 agrees at 7 bases. The CDR3 runs to 16 residues. Germline trimming cut 1 base from V and 3 bases from J; bases unmatched to any gene: 7. CDR1 MNHNS and CDR2 SASEGT come from the germline V gene. This CDR3 reads CASSEVGGGRTDTQYF. CDR3 sequence (DNA): TGTGCCAGCAGTGAAGTAGGCGGCGGGAGAACAGATACGCAGTATTTT.

The chain employs TRBV5-8 and TRBJ2-5; D not certain. CDR3 length: 10 residues. Looked up from germline, CDR1 is SGHTS and CDR2 is YDEGEE. Trimming took 8 bases from V and 4 from J, leaving 6 bases between them. The CDR3 DNA reads TGTGCCAGTTTGACAGAGACCCAGTACTTC. Protein sequence: CASLTETQYF.

This chain uses TRBV7-6 with TRBJ2-7, with TRBD2 matching 10 bases. CDR1 and CDR2 from the germline V gene are SGHVS and FNYEAQ. The junction had 10 bases not matched to a gene; V was cut back by 3 bases and J by 5 bases. The CDR3 contains 16 residues. The CDR3 DNA reads TGTGCCAGCAGCTTGGGTAGTAGCCTAGCGGGAGACGAGCAGTACTTC. Translated, it gives CASSLGSSLAGDEQYF.

This clone was seen only a few times. This chain joins TRBV19 and TRBJ1-3; unclear D gene. V was shortened by 6 bases and J by 1 base, with 10 bases between the two germline ends. Germline V gives CDR1 LNHDA, CDR2 SQIVND (reference sequence). CDR3 length: 14 amino acids. CDR3 sequence (DNA): TGTGCCAGTAGCAGGCGGGAATCTGGAAACACCATATATTTT. Encoded protein: CASSRRESGNTIYF.

V is TRBV4-1 and J is TRBJ1-3; D is ambiguous. Germline V lookup: CDR1 MGHRA, CDR2 YSYEKL. CDR3 length: 16 amino acids. V lost 0 bases to trimming and J lost 0 bases, with 9 bases between them. The CDR3 loop reads CASSQEGVPSGNTIYF. The CDR3 bases are TGCGCCAGCAGCCAAGAGGGCGTACCCTCTGGAAACACCATATATTTT.

The CDR3 sequence: CATSDLMRGPRLLNTEAFF. The CDR3 DNA follows: TGTGCCACCAGTGATTTGATGCGGGGGCCTCGGTTGTTGAACACTGAAGCTTTCTTT. This chain links TRBV24-1 with TRBJ1-1; D is possibly TRBD1 (6 bases). CDR3 length equals 19 residues. V lost 0 bases and J 0 bases, leaving 19 bases between the germline ends. CDR1 KGHDR and CDR2 SFDVKD come from the germline V gene.

This clone was recorded many times. The chain has TRBV6-2 or TRBV6-3 and TRBJ2-3; 14 bases fit TRBD2. The J segment lost 7 bases and the V segment lost 5 bases, leaving 5 bases of the junction unmatched. This CDR3 spans 15 amino acids. Germline V CDR1 and CDR2: MNHEY, SVGEGT. The DNA of the CDR3 is TGTGCCAGCAGTCCCGGGACTAGCGGGAGAAATACGCAGTATTTT. It translates to CASSPGTSGRNTQYF.

This chain connects TRBV6-2 or TRBV6-3 to TRBJ2-1; D tentatively reads TRBD1 or TRBD2 (5 bases each). This CDR3 has 13 residues. Per germline, CDR1 MNHEY and CDR2 SVGEGT. The V gene lost 6 bases and the J gene lost 9 bases, with 15 bases spanning the gap. CDR3 sequence reads: CASSLTGPGEQFF. The CDR3 DNA sequence: TGTGCCAGCAGCCTAACGGGGCCCGGTGAGCAGTTCTTC.

The V gene is TRBV7-7, the J gene TRBJ2-4, with D perhaps being TRBD1 or TRBD2 (5 bases each). CDR3 length equals 17 residues. Trimming left V 5 bases short and J 1 base short, with 18 bases between. Germline CDR1 reads SSHAT; CDR2 reads FNYEAQ (reference sequence). Written as DNA, the CDR3 is TGTGCCAGCAGCCGGCTTAATGGGGGATCGGCCAAAAACATTCAGTACTTC. It is translated as CASSRLNGGSAKNIQYF. The full variable domain, rest sourced from reference TRBV7-7 and TRBJ2-4, is GAGVSQSPRYKVTKRGQDVTLRCDPISSHATLYWYQQALGQGPEFLTYFNYEAQPDKSGLPSDRFSAERPEGSISTLTIQRTEQRDSAMYRCASSRLNGGSAKNIQYFGAGTRLSVL.

The genes are TRBV9 and TRBJ2-1; 10 bases align to TRBD2. The CDR3 is made up of 15 amino acids. Germline V lookup: CDR1 SGDLS, CDR2 YYNGEE. The V segment lost 3 bases and the J segment 7 bases; nucleotides outside the gene matches: 7. This chain's CDR3 is CASSASGRVGNEQFF. CDR3 DNA sequence: TGTGCCAGCAGCGCTAGCGGGAGAGTCGGAAATGAGCAGTTCTTC. The whole variable domain, filled in from reference TRBV9 and TRBJ2-1, reads DSGVTQTPKHLITATGQRVTLRCSPRSGDLSVYWYQQSLDQGLQFLIQYYNGEERAKGNILERFSAQQFPDLHSELNLSSLELGDSALYFCASSASGRVGNEQFFGPGTRLTVL.

V usage is TRBV19 and J usage is TRBJ1-1; the D is unclear. This CDR3 is 15 amino acids long. Trimming cost V 6 bases and J 1 base, with 15 bases left between them. Germline V gene lookup returns CDR1 LNHDA and CDR2 SQIVND (reference sequence). Written as DNA, the CDR3 is TGTGCCAGTAGGCCCGGCCCTGGATGGAACACTGAAGCTTTCTTT. This encodes CASRPGPGWNTEAFF.

Only one count was recorded for this clone. The V call is TRBV30, the J call TRBJ1-3; D is unresolved. V was pared by 4 bases and J by 6 bases, with 7 bases between. The CDR3 loop spans 11 amino acids. Germline V gene lookup returns CDR1 GTSNPN and CDR2 SVGIG (reference sequence). CDR3 region: CAWNFVNTIYF. The CDR3 region has the DNA TGTGCCTGGAATTTTGTAAACACCATATATTTT.